These 11 T cell receptor beta chains were sequenced from one sample in a study of control samples from healthy donors and cancer patients. TCRdb's table, derived via immunoSEQ multiplex PCR, lists solely in-frame clones and lacks some. The sample yields approximately 100,000 clones, about 91% seen once. The sequencing input was blood. The receptors were sampled from a young man in good health.

The V and J genes are TRBV7-3 and TRBJ2-1; D unresolved. The V gene's germline CDR1 is SGHTA and CDR2 FQGTGA. CDR3 length: 11 amino acids. Trimming took 5 bases from V and 5 from J, leaving 4 bases between them. CDR3 loop: CASSAHNEQFF. DNA for the CDR3: TGTGCCAGCAGCGCCCACAATGAGCAGTTCTTC.

The genes are TRBV7-9 and TRBJ2-2; 8 bases are a match to TRBD2. V trimming: 4 bases; J trimming: 5 bases; junction bases outside the gene matches: 18. The CDR3 contains 19 residues. Germline-derived CDR1 and CDR2 are SEHNR and FQNEAQ (reference sequence). CDR3 protein: CASSSTLGVVAGSTGELFF. The CDR3, as DNA: TGTGCCAGCAGCTCGACGTTAGGGGTGGTAGCGGGGAGTACCGGGGAGCTGTTTTTT. The full variable domain, completed using reference TRBV7-9 and TRBJ2-2, is DTGVSQNPRHKITKRGQNVTFRCDPISEHNRLYWYRQTLGQGPEFLTYFQNEAQLEKSRLLSDRFSAERPKGSFSTLEIQRTEQGDSAMYLCASSSTLGVVAGSTGELFFGEGSRLTVL.

J is TRBJ2-2 and V is TRBV7-2; D assignment may be TRBD1 or TRBD2 (6 bases each). The germline gives CDR1 SGHTA, CDR2 FQGNSA. This CDR3 spans 17 amino acids. The ends were cut back, 3 bases at V and 5 bases at J, with 19 bases in the middle. The CDR3 nucleotides are TGTGCCAGCAGCTTGGTCCCGGGAGCCACAGGGACCGGGGAGCTGTTTTTT. Translation: CASSLVPGATGTGELFF.

The chain links TRBV18 to TRBJ1-3; 7 bases fit TRBD1. The CDR3 runs 15 residues. Germline V lookup: CDR1 KGHSH, CDR2 LQKENI. The V gene end was trimmed by 3 bases and the J gene end by 0 bases; junction bases not matched to a gene: 2. CDR3: CASSPGQTSGNTIYF. The DNA of the CDR3 is TGTGCCAGCTCACCGGGACAGACCTCTGGAAACACCATATATTTT. The full variable domain, in which reference TRBV18 and TRBJ1-3 provide the parts outside the CDR3, is NAGVMQNPRHLVRRRGQEARLRCSPMKGHSHVYWYRQLPEEGLKFMVYLQKENIIDESGMPKERFSAEFPKEGPSILRIQQVVRGDSAAYFCASSPGQTSGNTIYFGEGSWLTVV.

The chain joins TRBV28 to TRBJ1-2, with D possibly TRBD1 on 6 matching bases. Germline-derived CDR1 and CDR2 are MDHEN and SYDVKM. V was cut by 4 bases and J by 0 bases, with 15 bases left in between. The CDR3 covers 16 residues. The CDR3 loop is CASSSHTGTSNYGYTF. CDR3 in DNA: TGTGCCAGCAGTTCTCATACAGGGACGTCTAACTATGGCTACACCTTC.

This rearrangement joins TRBV30 to TRBJ2-3; TRBD1 might be the D (5 bases). The CDR3 is made up of 14 amino acids. Germline V gives CDR1 GTSNPN, CDR2 SVGIG (reference sequence). With 3 bases removed from V and 2 bases from J, the gap between germline ends came to 12 bases. The CDR3 DNA is TGTGCCTGGAGAAGGGGCGGACCCACAGATACGCAGTATTTT. Its protein product is CAWRRGGPTDTQYF.

The chain recombines TRBV5-1 with TRBJ2-4; 10 bases are a match to TRBD1. Per the germline V gene, CDR1 is SGHRS and CDR2 is YFSETQ. The J segment lost 1 base and the V segment lost 4 bases, leaving 8 bases of the junction unmatched. The CDR3 runs to 17 residues. The CDR3 region is CASSLDRGQGAKNIQYF. The CDR3 DNA follows: TGCGCCAGCAGCCTCGACAGGGGGCAAGGGGCCAAAAACATTCAGTACTTC.

The chain carries TRBV6-5 and TRBJ2-7, with TRBD1 identical over 11 bases. Looked up from germline, CDR1 is MNHEY and CDR2 is SVGAGI. J was trimmed by 2 bases and V by 7 bases; bases with no gene match: 4. CDR3 length: 14 residues. The CDR3 is CASTGQGAAYEQYF. The CDR3 DNA sequence: TGTGCCAGCACCGGACAGGGGGCCGCCTACGAGCAGTACTTC.

The chain has TRBV7-9 and TRBJ1-6, with D unclear. Trimming took 2 bases from V and 7 from J, leaving 12 bases between them. CDR1 is SEHNR and CDR2 is FQNEAQ in the germline V gene (reference sequence). The CDR3 contains 15 residues. This chain's CDR3 is CASSLRSLGNSPLHF. The CDR3 DNA reads TGTGCCAGCAGCTTAAGGTCTTTGGGGAATTCACCCCTCCACTTT.

This chain links TRBV11-2 with TRBJ2-7; D is uncertain. Looked up from germline, CDR1 is SGHAT and CDR2 is FQNNGV. The length of the CDR3 is 14 residues. The V end was cut by 5 bases, the J end by 0 bases, with 11 bases between. For the CDR3, the DNA is TGTGCCAGCAGCAGCACCGTTTACTCCTACGAGCAGTACTTC. Its translation is CASSSTVYSYEQYF.

This chain uses TRBV18 with TRBJ2-2; D is possibly TRBD2 (5 bases). Looked up from germline, CDR1 is KGHSH and CDR2 is LQKENI. The CDR3 length is 15 residues. V was clipped by 3 bases and J by 1 base, with 9 bases between them. The CDR3 sequence is CASSPWERNTGELFF. In DNA form, the CDR3 reads TGTGCCAGCTCACCTTGGGAGAGGAACACCGGGGAGCTGTTTTTT.